This TCR beta chain was sequenced in a study of blood T cells in healthy people across ages. General study results and limits: Observed TCR beta diversity per million T cells went down as age went up. This fall followed a roughly linear course with age. It was found that TCR beta diversity correlated strongly with the percentage of naive T cells. There were more naive CD4+ cells and higher diversity in long-lived donors than in aged donors.

The sample holds a few counts of this clonotype. Its antigen is not identified. Per the germline V gene, CDR1 is SGHTA and CDR2 is FQGNSA. The CDR3 consists of 15 residues. Trimming stripped 1 base from V and 2 bases from J, with 12 bases between. Then a second PCR, running roughly 7 to 11 cycles, was carried out with a sample-barcoded 5' primer and a J-beta primer mix. A template-switch adaptor containing 12 random nucleotides labeled each cDNA molecule. TCRdb fed the 5' RACE reads into MiXCR, producing one record per CDR3 protein. This table has about 830,000 distinct CDR3 sequences, nearly 60% appearing once.

This TCR was recovered from a man aged 30-40 years in good health. The V and J genes are TRBV7-2 and TRBJ2-7, with D tentatively TRBD2 (7 bases). The material sequenced was blood. The CDR3 nucleotides read TGTGCCAGCAGCTTAGAGGGAGGGACACCCTACGAGCAGTACTTC. Translated: CASSLEGGTPYEQYF.